The 8 T cell receptor beta chains reported below all come from one sample, sequenced in a study of shared T cell receptors in the human thymus. Clones were sequenced by immunoSEQ multiplex PCR, and TCRdb holds only the in-frame ones, with some missing. The data show some 640,000 clones, over 75% seen once. These data were also reused for a study on human thymus T cells.

The specimen was thymocytes. The receptors were sampled from a boy in the first two years of life with a congenital heart defect.

V usage is TRBV27 and J usage is TRBJ2-7; 9 nucleotides match TRBD1. CDR1 and CDR2 (germline): MNHEY, SMNVEV (reference sequence). The V and J ends lost 3 bases and 3 bases, in that order; junction bases with no gene match: 9. This CDR3 has 16 residues. The CDR3 DNA is TGTGCCAGCAGTTTCGGGGTCACGACAGGGGGCTACGAGCAGTACTTC. Translated: CASSFGVTTGGYEQYF.

V gene TRBV10-3 combines with J gene TRBJ2-1; tentative D call: TRBD2 (6 bases). This CDR3 has 12 amino acids. Germline loops: CDR1 ENHRY, CDR2 SYGVKD. The germline V and J ends were trimmed by 0 bases and 12 bases, with 9 bases remaining between them. The CDR3 protein is CAISESREGQFF. In DNA form, the CDR3 reads TGTGCCATCAGTGAGTCGCGGGAAGGGCAGTTCTTC.

V and J are TRBV29-1 and TRBJ2-1; 8 nucleotides align to TRBD1. The CDR3 is 14 amino acids. Germline V gene lookup returns CDR1 SQVTM and CDR2 ANQGSEA. V trimming: 6 bases; J trimming: 7 bases; junction bases outside the gene matches: 11. CDR3: CSVKQGGSLNEQFF. The CDR3 region has the DNA TGCAGCGTGAAACAGGGGGGTTCGTTGAATGAGCAGTTCTTC.

The chain links TRBV7-2 to TRBJ2-7; TRBD2 aligns across 7 bases. Trimming cost V 5 bases and J 3 bases; bases outside gene matches: 13. CDR3 length: 16 amino acids. Germline-derived CDR1 and CDR2 are SGHTA and FQGNSA. CDR3 DNA: TGTGCCAGCAGCCCCCGGGAGGTAGGGAGCTTCTACGAGCAGTACTTC. Encoded protein: CASSPREVGSFYEQYF.

The V gene is TRBV27, the J gene TRBJ2-1; no clear D. This CDR3 spans 12 amino acids. V was clipped by 4 bases and J by 7 bases, with 8 bases between them. Per the germline V gene, CDR1 is MNHEY and CDR2 is SMNVEV (reference sequence). CDR3 sequence reads: CASSYSRNEQFF. The CDR3 DNA follows: TGTGCCAGCAGTTACAGCCGAAATGAGCAGTTCTTC.

The chain joins TRBV19 to TRBJ1-1; D is undetermined. V was shortened by 5 bases and J by 5 bases, with 12 bases between the two germline ends. Germline-derived CDR1 and CDR2 are LNHDA and SQIVND (reference sequence). This CDR3 contains 13 residues. CDR3 residues: CASSLGLRTEAFF. CDR3 DNA: TGTGCCAGTAGTCTCGGACTAAGGACTGAAGCTTTCTTT.

The V and J genes are TRBV7-3 and TRBJ1-6; D may be TRBD1 (5 bases). The CDR3 consists of 13 residues. Trimming removed 5 bases from V and 10 bases from J, with 12 bases in between. Germline V CDR1 and CDR2: SGHTA, FQGTGA. The CDR3 nucleotides read TGTGCCAGCAGCCGTGCCCGGGGGTCACCCCTCCACTTT. As protein: CASSRARGSPLHF.

The gene calls are TRBV4-1 and TRBJ1-2; 10 bases match TRBD1. J was trimmed by 4 bases and V by 5 bases; bases with no gene match: 7. This CDR3 spans 15 amino acids. The germline CDR1 and CDR2 sequences are MGHRA and YSYEKL. The CDR3 DNA sequence: TGCGCCAGCAGCACGCGGACAGGGGGTGGCTATGGCTACACCTTC. It translates to CASSTRTGGGYGYTF.